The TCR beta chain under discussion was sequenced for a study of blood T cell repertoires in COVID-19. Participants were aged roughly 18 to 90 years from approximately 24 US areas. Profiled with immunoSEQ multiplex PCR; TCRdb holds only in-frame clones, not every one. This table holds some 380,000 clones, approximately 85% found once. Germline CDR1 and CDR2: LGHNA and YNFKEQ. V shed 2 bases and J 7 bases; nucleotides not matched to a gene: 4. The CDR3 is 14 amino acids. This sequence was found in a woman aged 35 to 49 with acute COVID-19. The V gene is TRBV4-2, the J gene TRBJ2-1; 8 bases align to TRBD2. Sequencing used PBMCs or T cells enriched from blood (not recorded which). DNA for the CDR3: TGTGCCAGCAGCCAACGGGGGGGAGGAAATGAGCAGTTCTTC. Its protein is CASSQRGGGNEQFF.